Sequencing of this T cell receptor beta chain was carried out in a study of CD8+CD57+ T cells in acquired aplastic anemia. In the study overall: The study obtained an average of about 3.2 ug of DNA from sorted CD4+ and CD8+ cells.

Many counts were recorded for this clonotype. Antigen unknown. Germline V gene lookup returns CDR1 ENHRY and CDR2 SYGVKD. V dropped 3 bases and J dropped 6; count of bases not matched to a gene: 1. This CDR3 has 14 amino acids. It was genomic DNA that served as the template for profiling TCR beta VDJ and CDR3. One entry per CDR3 protein, called by TCRdb with MiXCR from the reads. The sample holds hundreds of thousands of distinct CDR3 sequences, about a third seen once. Study outcomes and limitations: Roughly 30 CD8+ CDR3 sequences occurred in both the patients and the controls.

Sequencing involved patients with CD8+CD57+ cell expansion previously shown by flow cytometry. The sequence was collected from a human donor with aplastic anemia. Sequenced material: sorted CD4+, CD8+, or CD8+CD57+ T cells (not recorded which) from PBMCs. This sequence joins TRBV10-3 and TRBJ1-4; 10 nucleotides agree with TRBD1. CDR3 sequence reads: CAISEGTGDEKLFF. The CDR3 DNA is TGTGCCATCAGTGAAGGGACAGGGGATGAAAAACTGTTTTTT.